Below, 15 T cell receptor beta chains from the same sample are listed, as sequenced in a study of tumor-infiltrating lymphocytes in primary liver carcinoma. Between about 18 and 33 mg of unsorted bulk tissue served as the source from which RNA and DNA were co-extracted. A constant-region primer primed TCR beta cDNA synthesis from about 0.45 ug of total RNA. It was through three nested multiplex PCR rounds of slightly modified ARM-PCR that TCR beta libraries arose. Amplification in the first two PCR rounds was performed using TRBV1-TRBV30 forward primers and a C-beta reverse primer for about 10 cycles each. Each CDR3 protein gets one entry after TCRdb re-called the multiplex PCR reads with MiXCR. The sample records tens of thousands of distinct CDR3 sequences, about three quarters being singletons. Sequenced: liver tumor tissue from sampling region 1. Documented subset: tumor region T1, superior pole. The origin of the receptors is a man aged 40-49 years with primary liver carcinoma and hepatitis B virus infection.

Note on this clonotype: An end of the junction differs from the germline gene, which may be a read error. The V call is TRBV11-2, the J call TRBJ2-5; no clear D gene. Germline CDR1 and CDR2: SGHAT and FQNNGV. The length of the CDR3 is 13 residues. DNA for the CDR3: TGTGCCAGTAGCTTCAGCGTCGGAGAGACCCACTACTTC. This gives the protein CASSFSVGETHYF.

As regards this clonotype: This CDR3 fails to terminate in the conserved phenylalanine or tryptophan, so it likely reflects a read error. The limits of the CDR3 on the DNA are not certain, so only TCRdb's listed CDR3 is given. This chain connects TRBV11-2 to TRBJ2-7; TRBD2, the table's D call, was not compared with the DNA. 15 amino acids form the CDR3, both terminal residues included. Germline lookup yields CDR1 SGHAT and CDR2 FQNNGV. CDR3 in amino acids: CASSQCSGGGYERYS.

The gene calls are TRBV5-4 and TRBJ2-5; 12 nucleotides line up with TRBD2. Germline V gives CDR1 SGHNT, CDR2 YYREEE (reference sequence). Trimming took 3 bases from V and 7 from J; bases not matched to a gene: 10. CDR3 size: 16 residues. CDR3: CASSSTTSGSRGTQYF. CDR3 nucleotide sequence: TGTGCCAGCAGCTCTACGACTAGCGGGAGTAGAGGGACCCAGTACTTC.

This clonotype occurred once. One junction end does not reproduce the germline sequence, and a read error may be involved. V and J are TRBV11-2 and TRBJ2-5, with D perhaps assigned TRBD1 or TRBD2 (5 bases each). Germline loops: CDR1 SGHAT, CDR2 FQNNGV. This CDR3 spans 13 amino acids. The CDR3 here is CASSLVIGDREYF. In DNA, the CDR3 is TGCGCCAGCAGCTTAGTTATCGGGGACCGCGAATACTTC.

The chain combines TRBV10-3 with TRBJ1-6; TRBD1 aligns across 8 bases. V lost 8 bases, J lost 8 bases, and 5 bases stayed unmatched. Germline loops: CDR1 ENHRY, CDR2 SYGVKD. The CDR3 has 13 residues. The CDR3 DNA follows: TGTGCCATCGGGCAGGGACAGGATTCACCCCTCCACTTT. It specifies CAIGQGQDSPLHF.

The table lists this clonotype with a few counts. An end of the junction does not agree with germline; a read error may underlie this. The J gene is TRBJ2-7, the V gene TRBV4-1; TRBD2 agrees at 7 bases. Germline loops: CDR1 MGHRA, CDR2 YSYEKL. The CDR3 extends over 13 amino acids. The CDR3, as DNA: TGTGCCAGCAGCTGGGACTACAACTACGAGCAGTACTTC. It translates to CASSWDYNYEQYF.

Points on this clonotype: A junction boundary mismatches the germline segment, possibly from a read error. The chain links TRBV10-3 to TRBJ2-1; D assignment may be TRBD1 or TRBD2 (5 bases each). Germline loops: CDR1 ENHRY, CDR2 SYGVKD. This CDR3 has 16 amino acids. The DNA for the CDR3 is TGCGCCATCAGTGCTGGTGCTGCTTGGGTGGGGGATGAGCAGTTCTTC. This codes for CAISAGAAWVGDEQFF.

This clonotype has at least ten counts. This chain's CDR3 is CASSVNGRETQYF. In DNA form, the CDR3 reads TGTGCCAGCAGTGTGAACGGGAGAGAGACCCAGTACTTC. The chain employs TRBV6-1 and TRBJ2-5; possible D gene TRBD2, 6 bases. Germline lookup yields CDR1 MNHNS and CDR2 SASEGT. Trimming pared 4 bases from V and 4 bases from J, leaving 10 bases between. The CDR3 contains 13 residues.

The rearrangement links TRBV2 to TRBJ2-5; D assignment may be TRBD1 or TRBD2 (5 bases each). This CDR3 has 15 residues. Germline CDR1 is SNHLY and CDR2 is FYNNEI. V was cut by 5 bases and J by 7 bases, with 20 bases left in between. Here the CDR3 reads CASSFQGAPQGTQYF. For the CDR3, the DNA is TGTGCCAGCAGTTTCCAGGGAGCTCCCCAGGGGACCCAGTACTTC.

This clonotype came up many times. The rearrangement uses TRBV28 and TRBJ2-4; 7 positions agree with TRBD2. The CDR3 contains 11 residues. Germline assignment: CDR1 MDHEN and CDR2 SYDVKM. The CDR3, as DNA: TGTTCCTCCGGGAGGCGTAACATTCAGTACTTC. Translated: CSSGRRNIQYF.

Worth noting for this clonotype: In this CDR3 the conserved last residue, phenylalanine or tryptophan, is missing, so a read error is likely. It is unclear where the CDR3 begins or ends on the DNA, so no DNA is shown, and the CDR3 is as TCRdb lists it. The rearrangement uses TRBV13 and TRBJ1-1; TRBD1 was called by the table and not checked on the DNA. The CDR3 is 16 amino acids long, termini counted. Germline V gene lookup returns CDR1 PRHDT and CDR2 FYEKMQ (reference sequence). CDR3 amino acids: CASSWRGAGIASETFL.

This clonotype has a single count. One end of the junction is discordant with germline, which a read error may explain. The CDR3, as DNA: TGTGCCAACAGCCAAGTCCGAACCACTGGGAGCTACGAGCAGTACTTC. Its protein is CANSQVRTTGSYEQYF. V and J are TRBV4-2 and TRBJ2-7; D perhaps matches TRBD2 (5 bases). This CDR3 has 16 amino acids. Germline V gene lookup returns CDR1 LGHNA and CDR2 YNFKEQ.

A word on this clonotype: The CDR3 does not close with the conserved phenylalanine or tryptophan, likely indicating a read error. This chain joins TRBV28 and TRBJ2-3; 7 nucleotides align to TRBD2. CDR3 length equals 15 residues. The germline gives CDR1 MDHEN, CDR2 SYDVKM. CDR3 sequence (DNA): TGTGCCAGCAGTTTAGCGGGGGTTGACACAGATACACAGTATTAT. Its translation: CASSLAGVDTDTQYY.

V gene TRBV4-1 combines with J gene TRBJ2-1; TRBD2 agrees at 13 bases. Germline V CDR1 and CDR2: MGHRA, YSYEKL. Losses at the gene ends were 2 bases for V and 11 bases for J; bases not matched to a gene: 12. The CDR3 extends over 17 amino acids. CDR3: CASSQKVLAGGSSKQFF. The CDR3, as DNA: TGCGCCAGCAGCCAAAAAGTACTAGCGGGAGGGTCGAGTAAGCAGTTCTTC.

This clonotype appeared a single time. An end of the junction differs from the germline gene, which may be a read error. CDR3 loop: CASNSTGGLRYEQYF. The CDR3 DNA reads TGTGCTAGCAACTCTACAGGGGGCCTGAGGTACGAGCAGTACTTC. The chain links TRBV11-2 to TRBJ2-7, with TRBD1 identical over 9 bases. The CDR3 spans 15 residues. Germline V gene data show CDR1 as SGHAT and CDR2 as FQNNGV. Together with reference TRBV11-2 and TRBJ2-7, the CDR3 gives the full variable domain: EAGVAQSPRYKIIEKRQSVAFWCNPISGHATLYWYQQILGQGPKLLIQFQNNGVVDDSQLPKDRFSAERLKGVDSTLKIQPAKLEDSAVYLCASNSTGGLRYEQYFGPGTRLTVT.